This TCR beta chain emerged from a study of blood T cell repertoires in COVID-19. Original analysis: Estimation of nucleated cell counts relied on the amplification of reference gene primers. The assay was immunoSEQ multiplex PCR, and TCRdb's table has in-frame clones only and misses some. D and trimming were read from the DNA, whereas the V and J calls and clone size are those reported in that table. This table has about 160,000 clones, approximately 87% appearing once. In terms of age and location, participants ranged from roughly 18 to 95 years and lived in approximately 26 US areas. There are 16 residues in the CDR3. Germline V lookup: CDR1 SEHNR, CDR2 FQNEAQ (reference sequence). The V gene end was trimmed by 4 bases and the J gene end by 6 bases; junction bases not matched to a gene: 10.

Sequencing used PBMCs or T cells enriched from blood (not recorded which). The chain has TRBV7-9 and TRBJ1-5; 9 nucleotides match TRBD1. This receptor was identified in a woman aged 45-59 years who had recovered from COVID-19. This CDR3 is CASSSGTGLVTQPQHF. In DNA form, the CDR3 reads TGTGCCAGCAGCTCCGGGACAGGGCTCGTCACTCAGCCCCAGCATTTT.